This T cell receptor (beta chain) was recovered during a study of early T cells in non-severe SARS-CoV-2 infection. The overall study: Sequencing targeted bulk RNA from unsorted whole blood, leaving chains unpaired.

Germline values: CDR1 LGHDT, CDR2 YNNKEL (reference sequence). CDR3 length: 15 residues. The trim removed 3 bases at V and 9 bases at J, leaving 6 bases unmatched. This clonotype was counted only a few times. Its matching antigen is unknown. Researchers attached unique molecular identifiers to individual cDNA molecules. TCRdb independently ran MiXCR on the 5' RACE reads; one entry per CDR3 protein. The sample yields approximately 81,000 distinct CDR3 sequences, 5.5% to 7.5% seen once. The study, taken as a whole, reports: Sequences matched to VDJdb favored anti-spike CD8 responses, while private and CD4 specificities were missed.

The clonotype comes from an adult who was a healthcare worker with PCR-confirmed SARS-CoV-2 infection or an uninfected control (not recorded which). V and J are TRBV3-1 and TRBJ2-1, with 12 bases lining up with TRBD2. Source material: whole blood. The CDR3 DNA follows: TGTGCCAGCAGCCAGTCTAGCGGGAGGGTGAGTGAGCAGTTCTTC. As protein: CASSQSSGRVSEQFF.